This TCR beta chain is drawn from a study of beta chain features in type 1 diabetes. cDNA synthesis used the whole RNA isolate, giving expressed TCRB sequences. Repertoires were generated with immunoSEQ multiplex PCR, while TCRdb's copy carries only in-frame clones and drops some. The sample carries 300,000 to 450,000 clones, 10% to 15% recorded once. Study conclusions and caveats: There was a moderate but significant shortening of TCRB CDR3s in all four CD4+ subsets of Type 1 diabetes patients. Any PCR bias toward short templates would affect both groups alike.

This clone was recorded a few times. The antigen is unknown. This TCR was sampled from a woman under 30 with type 1 diabetes. The sequenced sample consisted of naive CD4+ T cells from blood.

Here the CDR3 DNA reads TGTGCCTGGAGTAGGTGGGAGGGGAATGAGCAGTTCTTC. Amino acid sequence: CAWSRWEGNEQFF. This rearrangement joins TRBV30 to TRBJ2-1; TRBD2 matches 7 bases. Germline V lookup: CDR1 GTSNPN, CDR2 SVGIG (reference sequence). J was trimmed by 7 bases and V by 2 bases; bases with no gene match: 5. There are 13 residues in the CDR3.